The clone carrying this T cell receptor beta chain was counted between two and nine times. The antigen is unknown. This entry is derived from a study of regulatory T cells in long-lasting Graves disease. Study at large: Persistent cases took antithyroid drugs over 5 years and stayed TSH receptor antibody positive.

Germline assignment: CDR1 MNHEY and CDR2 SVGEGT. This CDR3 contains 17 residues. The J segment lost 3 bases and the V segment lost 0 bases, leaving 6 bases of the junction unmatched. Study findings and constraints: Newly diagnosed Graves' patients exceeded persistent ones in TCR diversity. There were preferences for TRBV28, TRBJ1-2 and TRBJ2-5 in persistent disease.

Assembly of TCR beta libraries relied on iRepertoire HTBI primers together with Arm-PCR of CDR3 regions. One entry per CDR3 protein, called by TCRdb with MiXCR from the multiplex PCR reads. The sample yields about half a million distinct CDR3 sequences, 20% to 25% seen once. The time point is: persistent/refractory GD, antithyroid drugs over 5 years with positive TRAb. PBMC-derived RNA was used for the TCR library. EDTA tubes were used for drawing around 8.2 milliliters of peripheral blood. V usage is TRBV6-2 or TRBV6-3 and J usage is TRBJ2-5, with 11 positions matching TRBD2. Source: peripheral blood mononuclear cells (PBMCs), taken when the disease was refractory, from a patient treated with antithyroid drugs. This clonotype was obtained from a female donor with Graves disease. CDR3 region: CASSYSPHSGGEETQYF. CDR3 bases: TGTGCCAGCAGTTACTCACCCCATAGCGGGGGGGAAGAGACCCAGTACTTC.